These 26 T cell receptor beta chains were all obtained from the same sample, sequenced in a study of blood T cell repertoires in COVID-19 (dated by TCRdb to about 2020). Library preparation was by the immunoSEQ multiplex PCR assay. Here the immuneACCESS table is served through TCRdb, limited to in-frame sequences with V and J called. Missing clones are a known gap in these copies; in checked studies unresolved V genes cover under half, and the rest lacks a known reason. A total of hundreds of thousands of clones appear in this sample, 88% of them only once. Together, the top ten hold roughly 0.8% of the sample. The sequenced sample consisted of peripheral blood. The receptors come from a woman between 25 and 40 years old with acute or convalescent COVID-19.

The rearrangement uses TRBV7-9 and TRBJ1-4, with TRBD1 identical over 9 bases. V was pared by 5 bases and J by 2 bases, with 0 bases of the junction left unmatched. From germline, CDR1 is SEHNR and CDR2 FQNEAQ (reference sequence). This CDR3 has 14 residues. CDR3 loop: CASSGQGTNEKLFF. CDR3 in DNA: TGTGCCAGCAGCGGACAGGGGACTAATGAAAAACTGTTTTTT.

The CDR3 coding sequence is TGCAGTGGTGAGCTGGACAATGAGCAGTTCTTC. Translated, it gives CSGELDNEQFF. The rearrangement joins TRBV20-1 to TRBJ2-1; D remains unclear. This CDR3 contains 11 residues. Germline CDR1 and CDR2: DFQATT and SNEGSKA (reference sequence). V was cut by 7 bases and J by 5 bases, with 9 bases left in between.

The rearrangement links TRBV7-8 to TRBJ2-1; 8 positions match TRBD2. V trimming: 1 base; J trimming: 7 bases; junction bases outside the gene matches: 9. The germline V gene has CDR1 SGHVS and CDR2 FQNEAQ. This CDR3 contains 16 residues. CDR3 in amino acids: CASSLEVGRAGNEQFF. The CDR3 DNA sequence: TGTGCCAGCAGCTTAGAGGTCGGGAGGGCCGGGAATGAGCAGTTCTTC. The complete variable domain, with remaining parts taken from reference TRBV7-8 and TRBJ2-1, reads GAGVSQSPRYKVAKRGQDVALRCDPISGHVSLFWYQQALGQGPEFLTYFQNEAQLDKSGLPSDRFFAERPEGSVSTLKIQRTQQEDSAVYLCASSLEVGRAGNEQFFGPGTRLTVL.

The chain combines TRBV6-2 or TRBV6-3 with TRBJ2-7; D gene ambiguous. V was shortened by 0 bases and J by 3 bases, with 3 bases between the two germline ends. CDR3 length: 12 residues. Germline V gene sequence: CDR1 MNHEY, CDR2 SVGEGT. For the CDR3, the DNA is TGTGCCAGCAGTTACTCTAGCTACGAGCAGTACTTC. It is translated as CASSYSSYEQYF.

The chain joins TRBV5-1 to TRBJ2-5; weak D call: TRBD2 (7 bases). The CDR3 is made up of 14 amino acids. Trimming cost V 2 bases and J 5 bases, with 13 bases left between them. Germline V gene data show CDR1 as SGHRS and CDR2 as YFSETQ. This CDR3 is CASSFAGAEETQYF. In nucleotides, the CDR3 is TGCGCCAGCAGCTTTGCGGGGGCCGAGGAGACCCAGTACTTC.

This clone has only a few counts. The chain is built from TRBV5-6 and TRBJ2-5; 12 bases agree with TRBD1. Germline loops: CDR1 SGHDT, CDR2 YYEEEE. The CDR3 is made up of 15 amino acids. After removal of 4 bases from V and 5 bases from J, the junction contained 6 bases not matched to a gene. The CDR3 reads CASSRGQGAGETQYF. The CDR3 DNA is TGTGCCAGCAGCCGGGGACAGGGGGCGGGTGAGACCCAGTACTTC. Combining the CDR3 with reference TRBV5-6 and TRBJ2-5 gives the whole variable domain DAGVTQSPTHLIKTRGQQVTLRCSPKSGHDTVSWYQQALGQGPQFIFQYYEEEERQRGNFPDRFSGHQFPNYSSELNVNALLLGDSALYLCASSRGQGAGETQYFGPGTRLLVL.

The V and J genes are TRBV5-1 and TRBJ2-1; 14 positions match TRBD2. The V gene's germline CDR1 is SGHRS and CDR2 YFSETQ. The V gene end was trimmed by 1 base and the J gene end by 4 bases; junction bases not matched to a gene: 13. The CDR3 is 20 amino acids. Here the CDR3 DNA reads TGCGCCAGCAGCTTGTTGCCCCCGGGACTAGCGGGAGTTGTTTACAATGAGCAGTTCTTC. Protein: CASSLLPPGLAGVVYNEQFF.

This clone was picked up one time. The rearrangement links TRBV6-2 or TRBV6-3 to TRBJ2-7; 8 nucleotides line up with TRBD2. The CDR3 is 14 amino acids. Germline V CDR1 and CDR2: MNHEY, SVGEGT. J lost 4 bases, V lost 6 bases, and 8 bases had no gene match. CDR3 residues: CASSSGLEPYEQYF. In DNA form, the CDR3 reads TGTGCCAGCAGCTCGGGACTAGAGCCGTACGAGCAGTACTTC.

The chain employs TRBV5-6 and TRBJ1-5; 8 positions agree with TRBD1. Germline CDR1 and CDR2: SGHDT and YYEEEE. The trim removed 0 bases at V and 4 bases at J, leaving 6 bases unmatched. The CDR3 runs to 16 residues. The CDR3 bases are TGTGCCAGCAGCTTGGCCGCAGGACAGGGAAATCAGCCCCAGCATTTT. It translates to CASSLAAGQGNQPQHF.

The J gene is TRBJ2-6, the V gene TRBV19; D is uncertain. The V end was cut by 5 bases, the J end by 3 bases, with 17 bases between. Germline CDR1 reads LNHDA; CDR2 reads SQIVND (reference sequence). There are 17 residues in the CDR3. CDR3: CASSPMAGSFGANVLTF. CDR3 DNA: TGTGCCAGTAGTCCTATGGCCGGGTCGTTTGGGGCCAACGTCCTGACTTTC.

This chain links TRBV21-1 with TRBJ2-3; TRBD1 was called by the table and not checked on the DNA. TRBV21-1 is deemed a pseudogene. The CDR3 consists of 17 residues. The CDR3 sequence: CASSKGTGGYRTDTQYF. In nucleotides, the CDR3 is TGTGCCAGCAGCAAGGGTACAGGGGGATATAGGACAGATACGCAGTATTTT.

The V gene is TRBV19, the J gene TRBJ2-1, with 7 bases fitting TRBD1. This CDR3 has 17 residues. Trimming took 3 bases from V and 4 from J; bases not matched to a gene: 12. The germline gives CDR1 LNHDA, CDR2 SQIVND (reference sequence). The CDR3 loop is CASSMGTVRREYNEQFF. CDR3 in DNA: TGTGCCAGTAGTATGGGGACAGTGCGCAGGGAGTACAATGAGCAGTTCTTC.

The genes are TRBV3-1 (or the pseudogene TRBV3-2) and TRBJ2-7, with 8 positions matching TRBD2. Trimming at V came to 4 bases and at J to 4 bases, leaving 9 bases not matched to a gene. From germline, CDR1 is LGHDT and CDR2 YNNKEL (reference sequence). The CDR3 has 15 amino acids. CDR3 DNA sequence: TGTGCCAGCAGCCGAGGTAGCGGGGCCCCTTACGAGCAGTACTTC. Its protein product is CASSRGSGAPYEQYF.

The gene calls are TRBV18 and TRBJ1-4; a possible D gene is TRBD1 (5 bases). The CDR3 consists of 16 residues. Trimming removed 2 bases at V and 0 bases at J, with 10 bases between. Germline CDR1 and CDR2: KGHSH and LQKENI. This chain's CDR3 is CASSPRGTATNEKLFF. As DNA, the CDR3 is TGTGCCAGCTCACCAAGAGGGACTGCAACTAATGAAAAACTGTTTTTT.

This chain uses TRBV5-6 with TRBJ1-1; 7 bases are a match to TRBD1. This CDR3 is 13 amino acids long. Trimming took 0 bases from V and 9 from J; bases not matched to a gene: 5. The germline CDR1 and CDR2 sequences are SGHDT and YYEEEE. CDR3: CASSLDEGAQAFF. The CDR3 nucleotides read TGTGCCAGCAGCTTGGACGAGGGGGCGCAAGCTTTCTTT.

The CDR3 here is CASIKAGGLSYEQYF. The DNA for the CDR3 is TGTGCCAGCATAAAGGCGGGGGGGTTATCCTACGAGCAGTACTTC. This chain joins TRBV27 and TRBJ2-7; 9 bases line up with TRBD2. From germline, CDR1 is MNHEY and CDR2 SMNVEV (reference sequence). This CDR3 is built from 15 residues. Trimming cost V 7 bases and J 1 base; bases outside gene matches: 8.

The chain recombines TRBV11-3 with TRBJ1-1; D ambiguous. V shed 3 bases and J shed 0 bases, with 14 bases lying between them. The CDR3 contains 16 residues. Germline CDR1 and CDR2: SGHNT and YENEEA. The CDR3 region has the DNA TGTGCCAGCAGCTTTCCCCAGGCCACCCTGAACACTGAAGCTTTCTTT. It codes for CASSFPQATLNTEAFF.

The chain joins TRBV9 to TRBJ1-5, with a possible D match to TRBD1 (6 bases). The germline V gene encodes CDR1 SGDLS and CDR2 YYNGEE. This CDR3 spans 15 amino acids. Trimming stripped 3 bases from V and 4 bases from J, with 14 bases between. The CDR3 loop is CASSGTGYRNQPQHF. In nucleotides, the CDR3 is TGTGCCAGCAGCGGTACAGGGTACAGGAATCAGCCCCAGCATTTT.

The CDR3 sequence is CSASVPGQGLQNQPQHF. Written as DNA, the CDR3 is TGCAGTGCTAGTGTTCCAGGGCAAGGGCTTCAGAATCAGCCCCAGCATTTT. J is TRBJ1-5 and V is TRBV20-1; D may be TRBD1 (5 bases). The length of the CDR3 is 17 residues. Per germline, CDR1 DFQATT and CDR2 SNEGSKA (reference sequence). V lost 3 bases, J lost 4 bases, and 22 bases lay in between.

There are a few counts of this clone. J is TRBJ2-7 and V is TRBV24-1; 9 bases are shared with TRBD1. CDR3 length: 16 amino acids. V shed 2 bases and J 4 bases; nucleotides not matched to a gene: 8. Germline CDR1 reads KGHDR; CDR2 reads SFDVKD. CDR3 protein: CATSDSDRGGWYEQYF. In DNA form, the CDR3 reads TGTGCCACCAGTGATTCCGACAGGGGGGGATGGTACGAGCAGTACTTC.

V gene TRBV3-1 (or the pseudogene TRBV3-2) combines with J gene TRBJ2-5; no definite D call. Germline-derived CDR1 and CDR2 are LGHDT and YNNKEL (reference sequence). V gave up 3 bases and J gave up 5 bases, with 16 bases separating them. The CDR3 spans 15 residues. The CDR3 DNA follows: TGTGCCAGCAGCCAGACTGGCGTTATGGTGGAGACCCAGTACTTC. Translating it yields CASSQTGVMVETQYF.

The chain recombines TRBV19 with TRBJ1-5, with D perhaps matching TRBD1 (5 bases). V lost 0 bases to trimming and J lost 5 bases, with 14 bases between them. From germline, CDR1 is LNHDA and CDR2 SQIVND (reference sequence). CDR3 length: 16 residues. The CDR3 reads CASSIDLLDSYQPQHF. DNA for the CDR3: TGTGCCAGTAGTATAGATTTACTTGACAGTTATCAGCCCCAGCATTTT.

In nucleotides, the CDR3 is TGTGCCAGCAGCTTAGTAGGGACTAGTGAAAATGAGCAGTTCTTC. Amino acid sequence: CASSLVGTSENEQFF. The genes are TRBV7-9 and TRBJ2-1; 8 bases agree with TRBD2. The CDR3 sequence is 15 residues long. With 1 base clipped from V and 7 bases from J, the junction kept 6 bases outside the gene matches. Germline V gene sequence: CDR1 SEHNR, CDR2 FQNEAQ (reference sequence).

This chain links TRBV5-4 with TRBJ2-5, with 7 nucleotides matching TRBD1. The V gene end was trimmed by 3 bases and the J gene end by 5 bases; junction bases not matched to a gene: 10. The germline CDR1 and CDR2 sequences are SGHNT and YYREEE (reference sequence). The length of the CDR3 is 15 residues. The CDR3 here is CASSWADRAAETQYF. CDR3 nucleotide sequence: TGTGCCAGCAGCTGGGCCGACAGGGCGGCTGAGACCCAGTACTTC.

V is TRBV24-1 and J is TRBJ2-1, with 7 bases aligning to TRBD2. The V segment lost 6 bases and the J segment 8 bases; nucleotides outside the gene matches: 12. CDR1 and CDR2 from the germline V gene are KGHDR and SFDVKD. The CDR3 is 15 amino acids. CDR3 in DNA: TGTGCCACCAGTTCAAGGGCGGGAGTGAATCATGAGCAGTTCTTC. Protein: CATSSRAGVNHEQFF.

This chain connects TRBV18 to TRBJ1-2; D is possibly TRBD1 (5 bases). Germline CDR1 reads KGHSH; CDR2 reads LQKENI. V shed 3 bases and J shed 4 bases, with 9 bases lying between them. The CDR3 has 13 amino acids. In DNA, the CDR3 is TGTGCCAGCTCACCCCTGGACATCTATGGCTACACCTTC. This sequence encodes CASSPLDIYGYTF.